The clone carrying this T cell receptor (beta chain) was detected many times. Its target is unknown. Germline loops: CDR1 SGDLS, CDR2 YYNGEE. V shed 0 bases and J shed 6 bases, with 19 bases lying between them. The length of the CDR3 is 16 residues. The sample belongs to a study of T cell clones after liver transplantation. Study context: TCRbeta sequencing after a pre-transplant mixed lymphocyte reaction identified graft-donor-reactive clones, later tracked in post-transplant blood. Three of eight recipients were HCV-positive; others had non-autoimmune, non-viral indications. The study, taken as a whole, reports: Graft donor-reactive T cells possibly entered the graft instead of undergoing deletion.

Assay: immunoSEQ multiplex PCR; the TCRdb copy retains only in-frame clones and omits some. The sample lists tens of thousands of clones, over 70% seen once, with about 0.79% in the top ten. This clonotype was sampled from a human patient who received a liver transplant. A subset of T cells may come from the graft donor. This specimen was CD4+ T cells from blood, taken 12 months after liver transplant. The gene calls are TRBV9 and TRBJ2-7, with D perhaps TRBD1 or TRBD2 (7 bases each). CDR3 DNA sequence: TGTGCCAGCAGCGTAGCTACGGAGGGGGCTAGCGGCGAGCAGTACTTC. It codes for CASSVATEGASGEQYF.